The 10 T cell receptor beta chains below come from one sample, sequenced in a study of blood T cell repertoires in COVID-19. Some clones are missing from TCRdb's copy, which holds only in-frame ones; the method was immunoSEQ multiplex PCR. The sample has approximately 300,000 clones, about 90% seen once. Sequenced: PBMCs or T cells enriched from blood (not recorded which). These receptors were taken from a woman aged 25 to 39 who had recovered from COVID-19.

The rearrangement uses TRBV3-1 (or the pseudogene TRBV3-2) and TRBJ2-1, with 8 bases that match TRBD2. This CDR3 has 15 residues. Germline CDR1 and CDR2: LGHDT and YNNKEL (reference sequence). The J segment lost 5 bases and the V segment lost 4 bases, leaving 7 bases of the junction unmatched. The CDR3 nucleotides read TGTGCCAGCAGCCTGCGGGGGGAGGGTGACAATGAGCAGTTCTTC. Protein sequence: CASSLRGEGDNEQFF.

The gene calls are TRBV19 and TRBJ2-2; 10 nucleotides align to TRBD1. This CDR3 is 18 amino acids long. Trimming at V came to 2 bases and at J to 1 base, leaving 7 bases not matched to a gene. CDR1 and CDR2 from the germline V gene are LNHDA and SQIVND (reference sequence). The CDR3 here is CASSISSRTGGNTGELFF. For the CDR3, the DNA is TGTGCCAGTAGTATAAGTTCCAGGACAGGGGGGAACACCGGGGAGCTGTTTTTT.

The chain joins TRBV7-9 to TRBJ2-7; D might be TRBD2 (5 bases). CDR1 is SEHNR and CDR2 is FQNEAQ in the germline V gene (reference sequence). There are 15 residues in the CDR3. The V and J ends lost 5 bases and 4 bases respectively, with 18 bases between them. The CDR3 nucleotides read TGTGCCAGCAGCCTAGGGAACGGGGTGGGTTACGAGCAGTACTTC. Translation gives CASSLGNGVGYEQYF.

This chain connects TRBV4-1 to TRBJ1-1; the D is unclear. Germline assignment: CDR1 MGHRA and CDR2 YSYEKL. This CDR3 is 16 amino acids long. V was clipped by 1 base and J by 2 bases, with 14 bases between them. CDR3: CASSQVPGSTNTEAFF. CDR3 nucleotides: TGCGCCAGCAGCCAAGTCCCGGGAAGTACTAACACTGAAGCTTTCTTT.

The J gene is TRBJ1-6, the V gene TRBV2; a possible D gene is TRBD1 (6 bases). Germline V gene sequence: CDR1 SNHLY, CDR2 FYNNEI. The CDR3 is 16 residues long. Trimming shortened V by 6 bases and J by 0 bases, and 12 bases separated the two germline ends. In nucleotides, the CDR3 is TGTGCCAGCAGGACAGGACCCCCCTCCTATAATTCACCCCTCCACTTT. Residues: CASRTGPPSYNSPLHF.

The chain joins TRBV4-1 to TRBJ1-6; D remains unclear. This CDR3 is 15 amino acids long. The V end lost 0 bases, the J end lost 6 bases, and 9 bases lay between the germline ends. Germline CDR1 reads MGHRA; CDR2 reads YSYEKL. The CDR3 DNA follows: TGCGCCAGCAGCCAAGATCGAGGAAGTAATTCACCCCTCCACTTT. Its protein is CASSQDRGSNSPLHF.

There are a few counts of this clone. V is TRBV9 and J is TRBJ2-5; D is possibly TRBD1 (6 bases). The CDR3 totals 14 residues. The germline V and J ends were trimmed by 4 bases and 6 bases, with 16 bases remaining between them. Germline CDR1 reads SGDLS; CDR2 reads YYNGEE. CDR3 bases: TGTGCCAGCAGCCCTGAGACAGGAACTCAGACCCAGTACTTC. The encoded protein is CASSPETGTQTQYF.

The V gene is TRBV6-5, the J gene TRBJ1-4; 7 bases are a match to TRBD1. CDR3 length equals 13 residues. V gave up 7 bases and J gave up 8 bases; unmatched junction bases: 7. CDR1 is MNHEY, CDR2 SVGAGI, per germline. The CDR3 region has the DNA TGTGCCAGCATGGGGCGAGGGGGCGAAAAACTGTTTTTT. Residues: CASMGRGGEKLFF.

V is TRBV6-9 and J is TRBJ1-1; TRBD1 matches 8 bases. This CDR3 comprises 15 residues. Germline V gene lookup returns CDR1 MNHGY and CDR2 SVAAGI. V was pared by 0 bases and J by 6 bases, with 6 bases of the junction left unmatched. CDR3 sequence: CASSYSYRDRPEAFF. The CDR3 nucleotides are TGTGCCAGCAGTTATTCTTATCGGGACAGGCCTGAAGCTTTCTTT.

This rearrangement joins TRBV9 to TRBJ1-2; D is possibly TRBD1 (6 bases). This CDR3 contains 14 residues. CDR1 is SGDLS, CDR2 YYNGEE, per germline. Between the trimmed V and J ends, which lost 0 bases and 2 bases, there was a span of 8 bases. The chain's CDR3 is CASSVGGQNYGYTF. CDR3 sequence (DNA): TGTGCCAGCAGCGTAGGGGGGCAGAACTATGGCTACACCTTC.